The sequence of this T cell receptor beta chain was determined in a study of cytomegalovirus exposure and HLA in healthy donors. The study, taken as a whole, reports: Further analysis, carried out later, found HLA-associated TCR beta chains more clonally expanded than equally common other chains. In vitro data verified three CMV-associated chains as specific for CMV antigens.

This clone was seen only once. Its target is not known. The CDR3 sequence is 15 residues long. J gave up 4 bases and V 4 bases, and 5 bases lay outside the gene matches. Germline V CDR1 and CDR2: SGHTA, FQGNSA. Primers: 60 Vbeta forward and 13 Jbeta reverse. Some clones are missing from TCRdb's copy, which holds only in-frame ones; the method was immunoSEQ multiplex PCR. The table lists approximately 130,000 clones, roughly 80% of them singletons. The chain couples TRBV7-2 to TRBJ2-7; TRBD2 aligns across 12 bases. The receptor was isolated from a boy younger than 18 in good health and CMV-seronegative. Sequenced: PBMCs. CDR3 protein: CASSSRTSGIYEQYF. The CDR3 coding sequence is TGTGCCAGCAGCTCACGGACTAGCGGGATTTACGAGCAGTACTTC.